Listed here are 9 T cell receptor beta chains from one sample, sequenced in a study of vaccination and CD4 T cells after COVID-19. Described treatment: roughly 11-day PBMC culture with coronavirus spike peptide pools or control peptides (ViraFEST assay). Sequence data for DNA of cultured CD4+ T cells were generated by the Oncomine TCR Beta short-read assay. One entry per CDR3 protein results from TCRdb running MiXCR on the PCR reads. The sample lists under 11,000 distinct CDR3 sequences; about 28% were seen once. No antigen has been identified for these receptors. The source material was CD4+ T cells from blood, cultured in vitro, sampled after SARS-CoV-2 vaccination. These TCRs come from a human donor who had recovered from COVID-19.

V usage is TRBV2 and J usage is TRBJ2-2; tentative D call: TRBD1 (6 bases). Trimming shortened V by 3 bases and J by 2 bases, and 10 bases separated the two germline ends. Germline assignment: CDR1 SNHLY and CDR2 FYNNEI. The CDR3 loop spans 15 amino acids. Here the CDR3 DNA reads TGTGCCAGCAGTGACGGACAGAGCAACACCGGGGAGCTGTTTTTT. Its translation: CASSDGQSNTGELFF. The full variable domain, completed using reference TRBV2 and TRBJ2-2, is EPEVTQTPSHQVTQMGQEVILRCVPISNHLYFYWYRQILGQKVEFLVSFYNNEISEKSEIFDDQFSVERPDGSNFTLKIRSTKLEDSAMYFCASSDGQSNTGELFFGEGSRLTVL.

CDR3 sequence: CASRAPGAGTDTQYF. The DNA of the CDR3 is TGTGCCAGCAGGGCCCCAGGAGCGGGCACAGATACGCAGTATTTT. The chain joins TRBV6-2 or TRBV6-3 to TRBJ2-3; D perhaps matches TRBD2 (5 bases). The CDR3 length is 15 residues. CDR1 MNHEY and CDR2 SVGEGT come from the germline V gene. The V and J ends lost 6 bases and 1 base respectively, with 14 bases between them.

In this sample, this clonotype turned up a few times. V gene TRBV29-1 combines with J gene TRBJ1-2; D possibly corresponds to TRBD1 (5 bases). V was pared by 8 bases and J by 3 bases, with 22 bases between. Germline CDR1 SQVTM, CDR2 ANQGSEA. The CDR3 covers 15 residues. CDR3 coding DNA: TGCAGCATCCCGATGGGGGGGGGATTGGACTATGGCTACACCTTC. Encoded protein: CSIPMGGGLDYGYTF.

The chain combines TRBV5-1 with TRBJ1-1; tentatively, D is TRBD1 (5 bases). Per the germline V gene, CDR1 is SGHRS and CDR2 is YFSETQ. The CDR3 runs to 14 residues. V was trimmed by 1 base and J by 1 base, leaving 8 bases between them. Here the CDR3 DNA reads TGCGCCAGCAGCTTGTTAAGGGGGAACACTGAAGCTTTCTTT. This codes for CASSLLRGNTEAFF.

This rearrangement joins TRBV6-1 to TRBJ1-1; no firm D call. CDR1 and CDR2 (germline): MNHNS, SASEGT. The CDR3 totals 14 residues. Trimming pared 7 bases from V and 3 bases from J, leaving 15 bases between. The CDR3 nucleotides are TGTGCCAGCACGAAACAGAGGAGAGACACTGAAGCTTTCTTT. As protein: CASTKQRRDTEAFF.

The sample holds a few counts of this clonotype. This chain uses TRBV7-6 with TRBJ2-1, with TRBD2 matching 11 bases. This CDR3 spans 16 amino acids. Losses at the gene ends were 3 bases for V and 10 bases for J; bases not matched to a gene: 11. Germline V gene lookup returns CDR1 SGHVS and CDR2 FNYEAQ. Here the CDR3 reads CASSFYGSGRVGEQFF. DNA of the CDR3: TGTGCCAGCAGCTTCTACGGTAGCGGGAGGGTTGGGGAGCAGTTCTTC.

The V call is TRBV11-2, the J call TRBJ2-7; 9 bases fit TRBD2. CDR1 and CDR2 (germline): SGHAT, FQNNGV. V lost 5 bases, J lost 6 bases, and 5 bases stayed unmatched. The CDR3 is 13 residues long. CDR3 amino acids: CASSLLRGGEQYF. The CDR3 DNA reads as TGTGCCAGCAGCCTTCTGCGGGGGGGCGAGCAGTACTTC.

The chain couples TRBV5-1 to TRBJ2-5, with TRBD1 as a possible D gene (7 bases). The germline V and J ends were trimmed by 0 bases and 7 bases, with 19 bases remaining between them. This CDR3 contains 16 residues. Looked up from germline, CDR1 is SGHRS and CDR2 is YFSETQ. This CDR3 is CASSLAPTGAEGTQYF. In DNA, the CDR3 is TGCGCCAGCAGCTTGGCTCCCACAGGGGCGGAGGGGACCCAGTACTTC.

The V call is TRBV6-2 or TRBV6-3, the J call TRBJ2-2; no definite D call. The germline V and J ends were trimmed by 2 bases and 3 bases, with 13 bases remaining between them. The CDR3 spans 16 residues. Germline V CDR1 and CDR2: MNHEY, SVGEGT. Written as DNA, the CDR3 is TGTGCCAGCAGTTACCCGCCCTGGATCGACACCGGGGAGCTGTTTTTT. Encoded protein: CASSYPPWIDTGELFF.